The source of this T cell receptor beta chain is a study of blood T cell repertoires in COVID-19. V was shortened by 1 base and J by 2 bases, with 22 bases between the two germline ends. CDR1 is SGHRS, CDR2 YFSETQ, per germline. This CDR3 is built from 20 residues. Assignments of participants to cohorts depended upon their own reported clinical history. TCRdb's table, derived via immunoSEQ multiplex PCR, lists solely in-frame clones and lacks some. The table lists 350,000 or so clones, approximately 86% of them singletons. The clonotype comes from a woman aged 40 to 50 with acute COVID-19. The V and J genes are TRBV5-1 and TRBJ2-6; D possibly corresponds to TRBD1 (6 bases). Sequenced input: PBMCs or T cells enriched from blood (not recorded which). This CDR3 reads CASSLSDLAGTFTGANVLTF. The DNA for the CDR3 is TGCGCCAGCAGCTTGAGTGATTTGGCCGGGACATTTACTGGGGCCAACGTCCTGACTTTC.